Each of the 28 T cell receptor beta chains below was sequenced from the same sample in a study of identical twins. Each CDR3 protein gets one entry after TCRdb re-called the 5' RACE reads with MiXCR. The sample lists some 320,000 distinct CDR3 sequences, 10% to 15% occurring once. The sample also formed part of further work on yellow fever vaccine responses in identical twins.

The sequenced material came from CD8+ T cells sorted from blood. These receptors were collected from a woman under 30 in good health.

This clonotype was seen only a few times. The V and J genes are TRBV14 and TRBJ2-2; TRBD1 matches 9 bases. Germline loops: CDR1 SGHDN, CDR2 FVKESK. V lost 2 bases and J lost 4; bases outside the gene matches: 5. The CDR3 runs to 16 residues. DNA for the CDR3: TGTGCCAGCAGCCAATACCGGACAGGGGCCACCGGGGAGCTGTTTTTT. This codes for CASSQYRTGATGELFF.

The chain employs TRBV12-3 or TRBV12-4 and TRBJ2-3, with 7 bases lining up with TRBD1. The J segment lost 1 base and the V segment lost 6 bases, leaving 7 bases of the junction unmatched. This CDR3 spans 15 amino acids. This CDR3 is CASRLTGARTDTQYF. Written as DNA, the CDR3 is TGTGCCAGCAGGCTTACAGGGGCCCGCACAGATACGCAGTATTTT.

The chain joins TRBV20-1 to TRBJ1-6; TRBD1 is a possible D gene (6 bases). Germline V lookup: CDR1 DFQATT, CDR2 SNEGSKA (reference sequence). The V gene lost 0 bases and the J gene lost 10 bases, with 22 bases spanning the gap. This CDR3 is 17 amino acids long. The CDR3 DNA sequence: TGCAGTGCTAGAGATTACGCTCCATTCGGGGGCGCGTCACCCCTCCACTTT. Translation: CSARDYAPFGGASPLHF.

The V call is TRBV5-1, the J call TRBJ2-7; D is unclear. The CDR3 is 15 amino acids. Germline V CDR1 and CDR2: SGHRS, YFSETQ. With 3 bases removed from V and 1 base from J, the gap between germline ends came to 14 bases. The CDR3 loop is CASSSTALSSYEQYV. For the CDR3, the DNA is TGCGCCAGCAGCTCGACGGCCCTTTCTTCCTACGAGCAGTACGTC.

This clonotype was picked up a small number of times. The chain employs TRBV25-1 and TRBJ2-2; possible D gene TRBD2, 6 bases. The V gene lost 5 bases and the J gene lost 7 bases, with 14 bases spanning the gap. This CDR3 region has 14 residues. Germline CDR1 and CDR2: MGHDK and SYGVNS. This CDR3 is CASSLEGEGGELFF. In DNA form, the CDR3 reads TGTGCCAGCAGTCTGGAGGGAGAGGGCGGGGAGCTGTTTTTT.

This clonotype was picked up a small number of times. V and J are TRBV28 and TRBJ2-5; 10 positions match TRBD2. The CDR3 length is 17 residues. Germline trimming cut 4 bases from V and 3 bases from J; bases unmatched to any gene: 11. Germline V gene sequence: CDR1 MDHEN, CDR2 SYDVKM. This CDR3 is CASSSMGLGLAEETQYF. For the CDR3, the DNA is TGTGCCAGCAGTTCGATGGGGTTAGGACTAGCGGAAGAGACCCAGTACTTC.

This clonotype was counted many times. J is TRBJ2-3 and V is TRBV24-1; tentatively, D is TRBD1 (5 bases). Germline V gene sequence: CDR1 KGHDR, CDR2 SFDVKD. Trimming removed 4 bases at V and 0 bases at J, with 13 bases between. CDR3 length: 16 residues. CDR3 region: CATSDPQGSSTDTQYF. CDR3 nucleotide sequence: TGTGCCACCAGTGACCCTCAGGGTTCTAGCACAGATACGCAGTATTTT.

This chain joins TRBV4-2 and TRBJ2-2; 10 positions agree with TRBD2. The CDR3 sequence is 18 residues long. Trimming at V came to 4 bases and at J to 1 base, leaving 9 bases not matched to a gene. The germline V gene has CDR1 LGHNA and CDR2 YNFKEQ. CDR3 sequence: CASSLRRAGGWNTGELFF. The CDR3 bases are TGTGCCAGCAGCCTGCGAAGAGCGGGGGGGTGGAACACCGGGGAGCTGTTTTTT.

This clonotype has only a few counts. The V call is TRBV3-1, the J call TRBJ2-6, with D possibly matching TRBD1 (6 bases). V was pared by 2 bases and J by 4 bases, with 12 bases between. The germline V gene encodes CDR1 LGHDT and CDR2 YNNKEL (reference sequence). CDR3 length: 16 residues. CDR3 coding DNA: TGTGCCAGCAGCCAAAAAACAGGGACCGGGGCCAACGTCCTGACTTTC. Residues: CASSQKTGTGANVLTF. Based on the CDR3 plus reference TRBV3-1 and TRBJ2-6, the full variable domain is DTAVSQTPKYLVTQMGNDKSIKCEQNLGHDTMYWYKQDSKKFLKIMFSYNNKELIINETVPNRFSPKSPDKAHLNLHINSLELGDSAVYFCASSQKTGTGANVLTFGAGSRLTVL.

This clonotype appeared a few times. This chain connects TRBV9 to TRBJ2-3, with D unclear. This CDR3 contains 14 residues. Per germline, CDR1 SGDLS and CDR2 YYNGEE. V lost 7 bases, J lost 3 bases, and 15 bases lay in between. CDR3 DNA: TGTGCCAGCGGGGATGAAGGGTTGACAGATACGCAGTATTTT. Translating it yields CASGDEGLTDTQYF.

The genes are TRBV12-3 or TRBV12-4 and TRBJ2-5; D is uncertain. The CDR3 runs to 14 residues. V lost 0 bases, J lost 5 bases, and 10 bases lay in between. This CDR3 is CASSLANSEETQYF. The CDR3 bases are TGTGCCAGCAGTTTAGCCAACTCGGAGGAGACCCAGTACTTC.

This clonotype was seen only a few times. This rearrangement joins TRBV11-2 to TRBJ2-5; D may be TRBD1 (6 bases). The V gene lost 1 base and the J gene lost 1 base, with 13 bases spanning the gap. Germline assignment: CDR1 SGHAT and CDR2 FQNNGV. The CDR3 has 16 amino acids. The CDR3 DNA reads TGTGCCAGCAGCTTAGGGTGGGGGCCGACCCAAGAGACCCAGTACTTC. Residues: CASSLGWGPTQETQYF.

This clonotype has at least ten counts. The chain is built from TRBV5-5 and TRBJ2-5; no clear D gene. Germline V CDR1 and CDR2: SGHKS, YYEKEE (reference sequence). This CDR3 spans 12 amino acids. The V and J ends lost 5 bases and 0 bases respectively, with 5 bases between them. In DNA form, the CDR3 reads TGTGCCAGCAGGGAGTACCAAGAGACCCAGTACTTC. Translating gives CASREYQETQYF.

V and J are TRBV12-3 or TRBV12-4 and TRBJ2-1, with 10 bases lining up with TRBD2. V shed 5 bases, J shed 3 bases, and the junction held 7 bases outside the gene matches. This CDR3 contains 16 residues. The CDR3 loop reads CASSPTGTSVYNEQFF. In DNA form, the CDR3 reads TGTGCCAGCAGTCCTACCGGGACTAGCGTCTACAATGAGCAGTTCTTC.

This clonotype occurred a few times. This chain links TRBV20-1 with TRBJ2-1, with 13 bases aligning to TRBD2. There are 16 residues in the CDR3. CDR1 is DFQATT, CDR2 SNEGSKA, per germline (reference sequence). V lost 1 base, J lost 6 bases, and 6 bases stayed unmatched. This CDR3 reads CSARAAGLAGFNEQFF. The CDR3 nucleotides are TGCAGTGCTAGAGCTGCGGGACTAGCGGGGTTCAATGAGCAGTTCTTC.

This clonotype was seen a few times. The chain links TRBV4-1 to TRBJ2-7; 7 nucleotides match TRBD1. The CDR3 spans 15 residues. The V segment lost 1 base and the J segment 2 bases; nucleotides outside the gene matches: 5. Germline CDR1 reads MGHRA; CDR2 reads YSYEKL. The CDR3 DNA reads as TGCGCCAGCAGCCAAGGACAGGGTACTGCCTACGAGCAGTACGTC. Translating it yields CASSQGQGTAYEQYV.

This clonotype was counted many times. The chain joins TRBV12-3 or TRBV12-4 to TRBJ1-1, with D possibly matching TRBD1 (5 bases). CDR3 length: 11 residues. The V end lost 6 bases, the J end lost 5 bases, and 7 bases lay between the germline ends. CDR3 sequence: CASRGGTEAFF. The CDR3 DNA sequence: TGTGCCAGCAGGGGGGGGACTGAAGCTTTCTTT.

This clonotype turned up a few times. V is TRBV6-1 and J is TRBJ1-6, with 7 bases matching TRBD1. Losses at the gene ends were 6 bases for V and 7 bases for J; bases not matched to a gene: 12. The CDR3 consists of 16 residues. Per the germline V gene, CDR1 is MNHNS and CDR2 is SASEGT. CDR3 protein: CASREFEGGPNSPLHF. CDR3 bases: TGTGCCAGCAGGGAGTTTGAAGGGGGCCCAAATTCACCCCTCCACTTT.

This clonotype showed up many times. This chain uses TRBV6-5 with TRBJ2-3; no firm D call. V lost 10 bases and J 1 base, leaving 3 bases between the germline ends. This CDR3 comprises 10 residues. Germline CDR1 reads MNHEY; CDR2 reads SVGAGI. The CDR3 here is CAIGTDTQYF. The CDR3 region has the DNA TGTGCCATTGGCACAGATACGCAGTATTTT.

In its sample, this clonotype was seen a few times. The chain links TRBV28 to TRBJ2-7, with D possibly being TRBD1 (5 bases). V gave up 6 bases and J gave up 2 bases, with 14 bases separating them. There are 14 residues in the CDR3. Germline V gene lookup returns CDR1 MDHEN and CDR2 SYDVKM. The chain's CDR3 is CASRPADSTYEQYF. CDR3 in DNA: TGTGCCAGCAGGCCCGCCGACAGTACCTACGAGCAGTACTTC.

This clonotype was seen many times. The chain carries TRBV12-3 or TRBV12-4 and TRBJ2-4; D perhaps matches TRBD2 (5 bases). The CDR3 extends over 12 amino acids. Trimming cost V 7 bases and J 8 bases, with 12 bases left between them. The CDR3 sequence: CASTDHGDIQYF. CDR3 bases: TGTGCCAGCACAGACCACGGGGACATTCAGTACTTC.

The chain uses TRBV19 and TRBJ2-1, with 7 bases that match TRBD2. The CDR3 sequence is 13 residues long. Germline-derived CDR1 and CDR2 are LNHDA and SQIVND (reference sequence). V gave up 5 bases and J gave up 5 bases; unmatched junction bases: 3. DNA for the CDR3: TGTGCCAGTAGTCAAGGACTAGACAATGAGCAGTTCTTC. Encoded protein: CASSQGLDNEQFF.

This clonotype was detected many times. The V call is TRBV4-1, the J call TRBJ2-7; maybe TRBD2 (6 bases). Trimming stripped 4 bases from V and 3 bases from J, with 13 bases between. The CDR3 runs 14 residues. CDR1 and CDR2 (germline): MGHRA, YSYEKL. This CDR3 reads CASSLRTGSYEQYF. Here the CDR3 DNA reads TGCGCCAGCAGCCTCCGCACCGGGAGCTACGAGCAGTACTTC.

This clonotype was detected ten times or more. The chain joins TRBV12-3 or TRBV12-4 to TRBJ2-5; 7 nucleotides match TRBD1. V was clipped by 0 bases and J by 4 bases; unmatched bases: 2. CDR3 length: 14 residues. The CDR3 is CASSLAHRGETQYF. CDR3 sequence (DNA): TGTGCCAGCAGTTTAGCGCACAGGGGAGAGACCCAGTACTTC.

V gene TRBV9 combines with J gene TRBJ2-1; D unclear. Trimming pared 0 bases from V and 1 base from J, leaving 8 bases between. Germline CDR1 reads SGDLS; CDR2 reads YYNGEE. The CDR3 extends over 15 amino acids. For the CDR3, the DNA is TGTGCCAGCAGCGTAGACAGCGTATCCTACAATGAGCAGTTCTTC. It specifies CASSVDSVSYNEQFF.

This clonotype turned up a few times. The chain couples TRBV4-1 to TRBJ2-1; D remains ambiguous. The CDR3 runs to 13 residues. CDR1 MGHRA and CDR2 YSYEKL come from the germline V gene. The V and J ends lost 3 bases and 10 bases respectively, with 13 bases between them. Here the CDR3 reads CASSQALWGEQFF. CDR3 nucleotide sequence: TGCGCCAGCAGCCAGGCCCTATGGGGAGAGCAGTTCTTC.

The CDR3 loop is CASRGNSYNEQFF. The CDR3 DNA is TGTGCCAGCAGAGGTAACAGCTACAATGAGCAGTTCTTC. The chain is built from TRBV28 and TRBJ2-1; no reliable D call. V lost 6 bases and J 3 bases, leaving 9 bases between the germline ends. CDR3 length equals 13 residues. CDR1 is MDHEN, CDR2 SYDVKM, per germline.

The gene calls are TRBV25-1 and TRBJ2-1, with 8 bases identical to TRBD2. Per the germline V gene, CDR1 is MGHDK and CDR2 is SYGVNS. The CDR3 covers 13 residues. V lost 10 bases and J lost 5; bases outside the gene matches: 7. The CDR3 is CAIDGLANNEQFF. The CDR3 coding sequence is TGTGCCATCGACGGACTAGCCAACAATGAGCAGTTCTTC.